This T cell receptor (beta chain) was sequenced during a study of blood T cell repertoires in COVID-19. Study context: Nucleic acid was either cDNA or gDNA, and it came from T cells, B-cell-depleted T cells, or PBMCs.

The authors' processing: Quantification of nucleated cells was approximated via reference gene primer amplification. Method: immunoSEQ multiplex PCR; TCRdb's copy keeps in-frame clones and lacks some. For V, J and clone size, that table is used; D and trimming come from the DNA. The sample lists approximately 220,000 clones; 83% were seen once. The study assigned cohorts using participant-reported clinical history. Each exposed participant met a COVID-19 case in the 2 weeks preceding study entry. This CDR3 has 14 amino acids. Germline V gene sequence: CDR1 SGHNT, CDR2 YYREEE (reference sequence). V shed 3 bases and J 4 bases; nucleotides not matched to a gene: 4.

Input material: PBMCs or T cells enriched from blood (not recorded which). This clonotype originated in a woman between 45 and 65 years old who had been exposed to COVID-19. This sequence joins TRBV5-4 and TRBJ2-1, with 7 bases lining up with TRBD1. Here the CDR3 DNA reads TGTGCCAGCAGCTCGGGACAGTCTTACAATGAGCAGTTCTTC. Translated: CASSSGQSYNEQFF.